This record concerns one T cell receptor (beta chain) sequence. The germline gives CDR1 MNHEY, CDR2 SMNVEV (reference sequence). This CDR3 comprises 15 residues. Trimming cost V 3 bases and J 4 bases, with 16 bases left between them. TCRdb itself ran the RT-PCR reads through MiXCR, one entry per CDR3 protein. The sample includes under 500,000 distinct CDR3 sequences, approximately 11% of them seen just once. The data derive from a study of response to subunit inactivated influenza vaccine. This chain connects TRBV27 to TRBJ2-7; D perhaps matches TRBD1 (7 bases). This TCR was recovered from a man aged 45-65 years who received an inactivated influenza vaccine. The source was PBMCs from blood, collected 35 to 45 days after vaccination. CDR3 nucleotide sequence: TGTGCCAGCAGTTTGGAGGGGGCGGATAGATACGAGCAGTACTTC. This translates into CASSLEGADRYEQYF.